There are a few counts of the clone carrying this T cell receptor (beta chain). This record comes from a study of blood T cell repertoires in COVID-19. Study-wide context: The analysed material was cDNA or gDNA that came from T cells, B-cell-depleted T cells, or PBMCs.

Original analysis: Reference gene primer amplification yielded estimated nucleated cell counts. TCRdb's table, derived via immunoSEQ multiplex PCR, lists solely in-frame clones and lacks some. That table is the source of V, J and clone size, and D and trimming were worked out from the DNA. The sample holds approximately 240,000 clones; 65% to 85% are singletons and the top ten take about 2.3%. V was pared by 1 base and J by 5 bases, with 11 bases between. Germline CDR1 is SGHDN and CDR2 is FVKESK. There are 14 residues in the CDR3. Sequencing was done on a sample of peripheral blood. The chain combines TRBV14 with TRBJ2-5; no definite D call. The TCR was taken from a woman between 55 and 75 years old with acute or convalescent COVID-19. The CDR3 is CASSQGARSETQYF. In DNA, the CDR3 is TGTGCCAGCAGCCAAGGTGCTAGGTCCGAGACCCAGTACTTC.